The sequence of this T cell receptor beta chain was determined in a study of regulatory T cells in long-lasting Graves disease. This CDR3 comprises 14 residues. V shed 4 bases and J shed 6 bases, with 16 bases lying between them. CDR1 DFQATT and CDR2 SNEGSKA come from the germline V gene (reference sequence). CDR3-region Arm-PCR and iRepertoire HTBI primers produced the TCR beta libraries. TCRdb ran MiXCR on the multiplex PCR reads and lists one entry per CDR3 protein. The table includes 400,000 to 500,000 distinct CDR3 sequences, less than 20% detected once. This clonotype was recorded many times. Its antigen is not identified. Overall study findings and caveats: Researchers examined only peripheral blood and not thyroid tissue.

The time point here: newly diagnosed GD, antithyroid drugs for less than 3 months. PBMCs were the source of the RNA used for TCR sequencing. This same sample was also part of a study on T cells in Graves' hyperthyroidism and ophthalmopathy. This second report adds: Ophthalmopathy got predicted by the model a median roughly 6.1 months before its onset.

V gene TRBV20-1 combines with J gene TRBJ2-1; D gene ambiguous. Sequencing used peripheral blood mononuclear cells (PBMCs), obtained at new diagnosis, from a patient treated with antithyroid drugs. The clonotype comes from a woman aged 25 to 39 with Graves disease. The CDR3 reads CSAKEPRAVNEQFF. The CDR3 DNA reads as TGCAGTGCTAAAGAACCTCGGGCCGTCAATGAGCAGTTCTTC.